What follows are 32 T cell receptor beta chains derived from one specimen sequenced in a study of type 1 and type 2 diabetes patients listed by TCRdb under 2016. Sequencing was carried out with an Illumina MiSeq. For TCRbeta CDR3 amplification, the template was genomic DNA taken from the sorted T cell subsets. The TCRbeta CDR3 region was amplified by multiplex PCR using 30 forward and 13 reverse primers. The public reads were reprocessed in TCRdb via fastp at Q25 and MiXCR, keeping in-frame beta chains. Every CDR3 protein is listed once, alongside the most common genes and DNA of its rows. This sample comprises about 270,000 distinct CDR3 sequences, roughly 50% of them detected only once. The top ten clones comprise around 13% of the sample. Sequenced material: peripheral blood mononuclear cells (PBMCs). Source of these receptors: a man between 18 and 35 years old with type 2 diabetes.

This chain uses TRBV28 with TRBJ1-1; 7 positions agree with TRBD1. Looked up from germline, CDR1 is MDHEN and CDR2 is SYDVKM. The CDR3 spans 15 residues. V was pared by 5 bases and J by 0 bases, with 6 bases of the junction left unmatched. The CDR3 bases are TGTGCCAGCAGTCCCCCAGGGGGGATGAACACTGAAGCTTTCTTT. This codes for CASSPPGGMNTEAFF.

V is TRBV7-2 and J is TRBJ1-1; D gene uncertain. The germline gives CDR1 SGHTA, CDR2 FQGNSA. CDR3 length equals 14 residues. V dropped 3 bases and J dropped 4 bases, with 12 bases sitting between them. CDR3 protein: CASSLLGLGTEAFF. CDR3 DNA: TGTGCCAGCAGCTTGTTGGGTTTGGGCACTGAAGCTTTCTTT.

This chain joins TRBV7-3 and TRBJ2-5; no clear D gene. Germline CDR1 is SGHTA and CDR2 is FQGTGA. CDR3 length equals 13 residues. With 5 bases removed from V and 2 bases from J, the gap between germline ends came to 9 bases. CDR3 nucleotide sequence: TGTGCCAGCAGCCTTAAAGCTCAAGAGACCCAGTACTTC. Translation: CASSLKAQETQYF.

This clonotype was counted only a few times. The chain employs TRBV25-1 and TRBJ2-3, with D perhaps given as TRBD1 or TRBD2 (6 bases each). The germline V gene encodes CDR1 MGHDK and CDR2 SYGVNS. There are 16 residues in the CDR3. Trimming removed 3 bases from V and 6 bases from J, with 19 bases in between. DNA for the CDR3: TGTGCCAGCAGTGACCGGAAGGGGGGCTCTGGGGATACGCAGTATTTT. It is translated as CASSDRKGGSGDTQYF.

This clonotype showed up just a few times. CDR3 nucleotide sequence: TGTGCCAGCAGCCGATTAGTGACAGGTTCTGGTAACTATGGCTACACCTTC. Its protein product is CASSRLVTGSGNYGYTF. The gene calls are TRBV7-2 and TRBJ1-2, with TRBD1 as a possible D gene (6 bases). Trimming removed 5 bases from V and 1 base from J, with 20 bases in between. Germline V CDR1 and CDR2: SGHTA, FQGNSA. The CDR3 contains 17 residues.

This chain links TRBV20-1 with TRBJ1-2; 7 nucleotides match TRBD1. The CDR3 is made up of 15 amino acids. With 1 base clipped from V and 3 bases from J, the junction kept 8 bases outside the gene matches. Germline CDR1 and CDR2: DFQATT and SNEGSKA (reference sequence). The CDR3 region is CSARGVTGAHYGYTF. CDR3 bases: TGCAGTGCTAGAGGGGTAACAGGGGCCCACTATGGCTACACCTTC.

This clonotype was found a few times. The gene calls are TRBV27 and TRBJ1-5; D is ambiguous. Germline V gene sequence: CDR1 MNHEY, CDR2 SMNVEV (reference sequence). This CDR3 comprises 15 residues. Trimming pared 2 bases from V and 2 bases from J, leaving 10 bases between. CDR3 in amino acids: CASSLDRSGNQPQHF. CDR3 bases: TGTGCCAGCAGTTTAGACCGATCGGGCAATCAGCCCCAGCATTTT.

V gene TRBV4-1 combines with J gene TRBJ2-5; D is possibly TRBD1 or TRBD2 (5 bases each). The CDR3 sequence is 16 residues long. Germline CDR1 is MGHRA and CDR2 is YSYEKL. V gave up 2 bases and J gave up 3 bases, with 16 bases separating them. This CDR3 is CASSQPVQDLEETQYF. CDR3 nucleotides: TGCGCCAGCAGCCAACCGGTACAGGACTTAGAAGAGACCCAGTACTTC.

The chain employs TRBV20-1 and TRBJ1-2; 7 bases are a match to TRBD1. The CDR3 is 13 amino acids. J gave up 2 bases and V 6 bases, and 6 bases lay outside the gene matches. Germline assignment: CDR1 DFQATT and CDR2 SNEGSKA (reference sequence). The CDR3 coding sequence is TGCAGTGCACCGAGACAGGGAAACTATGGCTACACCTTC. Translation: CSAPRQGNYGYTF.

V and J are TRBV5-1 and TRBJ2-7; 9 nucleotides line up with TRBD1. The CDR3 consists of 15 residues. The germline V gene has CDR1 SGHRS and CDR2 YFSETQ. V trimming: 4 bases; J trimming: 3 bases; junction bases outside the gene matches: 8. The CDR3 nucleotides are TGCGCCAGCAGCGATAAACAGGGGGCCGACTACGAGCAGTACTTC. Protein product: CASSDKQGADYEQYF.

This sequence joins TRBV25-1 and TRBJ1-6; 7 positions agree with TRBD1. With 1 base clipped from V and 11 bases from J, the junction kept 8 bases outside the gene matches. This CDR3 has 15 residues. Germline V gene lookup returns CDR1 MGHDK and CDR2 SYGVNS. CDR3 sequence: CASSESSRGMTPLHF. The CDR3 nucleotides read TGTGCCAGCAGTGAATCGAGCAGGGGGATGACACCCCTCCACTTT.

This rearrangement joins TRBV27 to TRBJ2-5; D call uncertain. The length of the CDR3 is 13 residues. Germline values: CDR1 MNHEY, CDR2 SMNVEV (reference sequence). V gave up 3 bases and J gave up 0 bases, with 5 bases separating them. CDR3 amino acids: CASSFGHQETQYF. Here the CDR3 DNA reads TGTGCCAGCAGTTTTGGACACCAAGAGACCCAGTACTTC.

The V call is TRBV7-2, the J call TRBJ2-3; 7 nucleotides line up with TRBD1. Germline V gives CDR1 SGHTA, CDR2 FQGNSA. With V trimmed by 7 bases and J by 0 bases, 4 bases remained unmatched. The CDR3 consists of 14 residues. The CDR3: CASTRDSSTDTQYF. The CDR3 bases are TGTGCCAGCACCCGGGACAGTAGCACAGATACGCAGTATTTT.

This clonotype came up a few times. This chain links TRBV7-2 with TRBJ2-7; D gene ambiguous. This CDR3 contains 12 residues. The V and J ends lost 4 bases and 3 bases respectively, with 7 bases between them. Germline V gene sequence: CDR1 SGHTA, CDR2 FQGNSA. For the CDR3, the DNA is TGTGCCAGCAGCTCAGATTTCTACGAGCAGTACTTC. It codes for CASSSDFYEQYF.

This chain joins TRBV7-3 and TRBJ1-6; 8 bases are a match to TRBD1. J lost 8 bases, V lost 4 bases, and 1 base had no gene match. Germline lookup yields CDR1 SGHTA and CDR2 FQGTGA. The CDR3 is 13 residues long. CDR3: CASSSTGDSPLHF. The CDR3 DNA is TGTGCCAGCAGCTCGACAGGGGATTCACCCCTCCACTTT.

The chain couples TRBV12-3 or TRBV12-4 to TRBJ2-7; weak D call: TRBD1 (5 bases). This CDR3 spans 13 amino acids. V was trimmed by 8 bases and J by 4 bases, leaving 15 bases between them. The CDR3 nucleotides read TGTGCCAGCCGTTCAGGGTTCGATTACGAGCAGTACTTC. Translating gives CASRSGFDYEQYF.

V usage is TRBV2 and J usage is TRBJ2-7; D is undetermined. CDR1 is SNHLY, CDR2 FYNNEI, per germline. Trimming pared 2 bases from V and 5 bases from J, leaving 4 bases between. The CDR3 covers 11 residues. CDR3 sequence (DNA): TGTGCCAGCAGTGAATTCGACGAGCAGTACTTC. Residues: CASSEFDEQYF. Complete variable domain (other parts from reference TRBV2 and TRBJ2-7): EPEVTQTPSHQVTQMGQEVILRCVPISNHLYFYWYRQILGQKVEFLVSFYNNEISEKSEIFDDQFSVERPDGSNFTLKIRSTKLEDSAMYFCASSEFDEQYFGPGTRLTVT.

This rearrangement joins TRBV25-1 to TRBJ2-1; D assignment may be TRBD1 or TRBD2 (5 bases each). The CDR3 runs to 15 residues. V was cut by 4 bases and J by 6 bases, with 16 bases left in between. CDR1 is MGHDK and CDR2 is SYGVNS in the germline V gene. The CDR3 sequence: CASSGKGRPCNEQFF. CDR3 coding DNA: TGTGCCAGCAGTGGCAAGGGACGACCCTGCAATGAGCAGTTCTTC.

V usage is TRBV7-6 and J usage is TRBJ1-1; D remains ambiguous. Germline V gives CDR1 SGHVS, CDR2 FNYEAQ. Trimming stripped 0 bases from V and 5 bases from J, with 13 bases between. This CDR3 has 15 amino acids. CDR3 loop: CASSLALSGVTEAFF. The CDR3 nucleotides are TGTGCCAGCAGCTTAGCGCTTTCGGGAGTAACTGAAGCTTTCTTT. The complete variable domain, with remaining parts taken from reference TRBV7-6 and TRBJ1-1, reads GAGVSQSPRYKVTKRGQDVALRCDPISGHVSLYWYRQALGQGPEFLTYFNYEAQQDKSGLPNDRFSAERPEGSISTLTIQRTEQRDSAMYRCASSLALSGVTEAFFGQGTRLTVV.

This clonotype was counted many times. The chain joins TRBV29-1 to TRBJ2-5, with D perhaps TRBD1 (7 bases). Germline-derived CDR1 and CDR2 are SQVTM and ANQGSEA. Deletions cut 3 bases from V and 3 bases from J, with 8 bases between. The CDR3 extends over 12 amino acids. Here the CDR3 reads CSVDRGEETQYF. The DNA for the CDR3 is TGCAGCGTTGACAGGGGGGAAGAGACCCAGTACTTC.

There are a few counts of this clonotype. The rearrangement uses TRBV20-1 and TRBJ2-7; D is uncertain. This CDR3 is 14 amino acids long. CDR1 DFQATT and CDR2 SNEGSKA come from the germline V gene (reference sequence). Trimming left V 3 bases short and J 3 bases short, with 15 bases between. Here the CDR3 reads CSAREGDAYYEQYF. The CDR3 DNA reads TGCAGTGCTAGGGAAGGAGACGCCTACTACGAGCAGTACTTC.

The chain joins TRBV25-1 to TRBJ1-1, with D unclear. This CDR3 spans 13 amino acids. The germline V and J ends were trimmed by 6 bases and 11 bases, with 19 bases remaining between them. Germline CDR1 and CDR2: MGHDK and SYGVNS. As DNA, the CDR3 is TGTGCCAGCAGCCTAAGCCGCCCCCAAGTCGCTTTCTTT. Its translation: CASSLSRPQVAFF.

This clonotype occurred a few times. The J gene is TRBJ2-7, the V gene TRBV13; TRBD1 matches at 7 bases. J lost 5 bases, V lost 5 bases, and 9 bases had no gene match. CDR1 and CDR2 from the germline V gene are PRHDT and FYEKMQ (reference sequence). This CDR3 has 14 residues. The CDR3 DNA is TGTGCCAGCAGCCGGAGACAGGGCTTGCACGAGCAGTACTTC. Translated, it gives CASSRRQGLHEQYF. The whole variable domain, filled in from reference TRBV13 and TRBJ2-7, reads AAGVIQSPRHLIKEKRETATLKCYPIPRHDTVYWYQQGPGQDPQFLISFYEKMQSDKGSIPDRFSAQQFSDYHSELNMSSLELGDSALYFCASSRRQGLHEQYFGPGTRLTVT.

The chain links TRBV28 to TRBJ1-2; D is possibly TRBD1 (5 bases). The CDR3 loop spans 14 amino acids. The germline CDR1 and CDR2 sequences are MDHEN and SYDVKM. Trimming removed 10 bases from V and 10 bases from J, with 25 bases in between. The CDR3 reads CAIPQGGAVSAYTF. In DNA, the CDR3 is TGTGCCATCCCCCAAGGCGGGGCAGTGTCCGCCTACACCTTC.

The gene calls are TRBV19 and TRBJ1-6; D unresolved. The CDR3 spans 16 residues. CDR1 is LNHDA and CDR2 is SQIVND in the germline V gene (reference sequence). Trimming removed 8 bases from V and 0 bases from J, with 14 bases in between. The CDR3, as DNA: TGTGCCAGTTCGGTTTCCGGGAGCTCCTATAATTCACCCCTCCACTTT. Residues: CASSVSGSSYNSPLHF.

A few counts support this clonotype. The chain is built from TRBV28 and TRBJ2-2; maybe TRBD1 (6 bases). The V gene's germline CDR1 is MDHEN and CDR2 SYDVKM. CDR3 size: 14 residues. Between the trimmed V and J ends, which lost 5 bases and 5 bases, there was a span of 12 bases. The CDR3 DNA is TGTGCCAGCAGTCCAACAGGGCTAACCGGGGAGCTGTTTTTT. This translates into CASSPTGLTGELFF.

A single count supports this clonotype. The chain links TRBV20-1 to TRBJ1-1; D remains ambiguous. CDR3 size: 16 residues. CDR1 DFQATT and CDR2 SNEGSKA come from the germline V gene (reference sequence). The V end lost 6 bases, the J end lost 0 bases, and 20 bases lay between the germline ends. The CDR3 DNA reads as TGCAGTGCCCTGAAACGAAGAGGCCCAATGAACACTGAAGCTTTCTTT. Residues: CSALKRRGPMNTEAFF.

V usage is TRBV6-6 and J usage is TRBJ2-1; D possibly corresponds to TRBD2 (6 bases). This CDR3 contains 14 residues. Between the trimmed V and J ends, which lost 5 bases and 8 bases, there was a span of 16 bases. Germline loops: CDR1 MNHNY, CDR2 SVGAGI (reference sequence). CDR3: CASSLSGRIDEQFF. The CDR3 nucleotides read TGTGCCAGCAGTCTATCAGGGAGGATTGATGAGCAGTTCTTC.

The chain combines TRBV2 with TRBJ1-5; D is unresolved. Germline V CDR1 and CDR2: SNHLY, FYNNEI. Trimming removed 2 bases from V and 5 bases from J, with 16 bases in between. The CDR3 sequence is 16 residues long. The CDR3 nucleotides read TGTGCCAGCAGTGAATACAGAGCTATGAGGGATCAGCCCCAGCATTTT. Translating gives CASSEYRAMRDQPQHF.

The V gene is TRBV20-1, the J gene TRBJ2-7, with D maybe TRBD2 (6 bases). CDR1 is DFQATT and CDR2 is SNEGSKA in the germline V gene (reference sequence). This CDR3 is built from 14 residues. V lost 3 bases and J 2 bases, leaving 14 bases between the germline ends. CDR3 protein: CSARAGRMTYEQYF. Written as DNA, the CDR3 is TGCAGTGCTAGGGCGGGACGGATGACCTACGAGCAGTACTTC.

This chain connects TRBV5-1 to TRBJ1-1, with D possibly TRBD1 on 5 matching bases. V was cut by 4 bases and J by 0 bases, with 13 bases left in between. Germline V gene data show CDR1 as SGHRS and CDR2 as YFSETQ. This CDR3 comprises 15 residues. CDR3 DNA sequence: TGCGCCAGCAGCACAGACGGACACTTGAACACTGAAGCTTTCTTT. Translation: CASSTDGHLNTEAFF.

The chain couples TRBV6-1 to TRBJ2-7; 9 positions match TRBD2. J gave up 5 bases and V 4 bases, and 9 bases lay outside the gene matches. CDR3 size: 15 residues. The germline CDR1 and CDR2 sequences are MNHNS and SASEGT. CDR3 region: CASSGGTSRFNEQYF. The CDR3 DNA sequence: TGTGCCAGCAGTGGGGGGACTAGCCGTTTCAACGAGCAGTACTTC.